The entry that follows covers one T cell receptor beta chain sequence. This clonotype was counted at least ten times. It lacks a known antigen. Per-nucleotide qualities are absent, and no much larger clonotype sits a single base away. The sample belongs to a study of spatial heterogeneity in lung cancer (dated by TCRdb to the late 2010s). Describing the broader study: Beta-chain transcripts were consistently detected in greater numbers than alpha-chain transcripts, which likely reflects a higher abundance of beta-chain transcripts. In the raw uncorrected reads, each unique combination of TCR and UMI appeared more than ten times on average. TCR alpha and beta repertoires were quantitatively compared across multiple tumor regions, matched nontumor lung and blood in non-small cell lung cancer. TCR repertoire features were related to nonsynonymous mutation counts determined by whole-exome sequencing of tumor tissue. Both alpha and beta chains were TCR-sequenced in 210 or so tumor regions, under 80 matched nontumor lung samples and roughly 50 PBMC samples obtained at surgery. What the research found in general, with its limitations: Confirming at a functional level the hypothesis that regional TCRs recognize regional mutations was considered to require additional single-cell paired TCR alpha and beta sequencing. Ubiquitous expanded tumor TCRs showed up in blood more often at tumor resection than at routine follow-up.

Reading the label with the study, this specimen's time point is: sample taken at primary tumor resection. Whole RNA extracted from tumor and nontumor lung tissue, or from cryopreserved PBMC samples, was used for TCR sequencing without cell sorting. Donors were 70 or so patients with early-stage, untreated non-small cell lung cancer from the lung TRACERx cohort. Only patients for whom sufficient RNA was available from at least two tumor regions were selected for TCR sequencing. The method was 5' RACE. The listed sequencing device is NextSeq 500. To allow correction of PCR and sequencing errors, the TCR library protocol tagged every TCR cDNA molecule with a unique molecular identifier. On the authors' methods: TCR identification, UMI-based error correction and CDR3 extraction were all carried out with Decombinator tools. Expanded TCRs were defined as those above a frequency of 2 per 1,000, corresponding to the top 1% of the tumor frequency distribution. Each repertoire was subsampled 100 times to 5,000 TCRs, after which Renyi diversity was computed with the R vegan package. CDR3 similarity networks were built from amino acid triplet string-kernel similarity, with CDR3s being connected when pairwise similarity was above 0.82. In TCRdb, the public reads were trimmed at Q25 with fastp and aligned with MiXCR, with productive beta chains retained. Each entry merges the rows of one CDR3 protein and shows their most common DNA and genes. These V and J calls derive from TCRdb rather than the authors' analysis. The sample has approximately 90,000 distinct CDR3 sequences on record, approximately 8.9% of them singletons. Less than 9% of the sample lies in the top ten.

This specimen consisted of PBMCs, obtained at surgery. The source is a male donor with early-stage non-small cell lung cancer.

CDR3 region: CASSFAMNTEAFF. The DNA is as follows: TGCGCCAGCAGCTTCGCAATGAACACTGAAGCTTTCTTT. The sequence joins TRBV5-1 to TRBJ1-1, with the identity of the D gene unclear. The cysteine opens and the phenylalanine closes a CDR3 of 13 amino acids. Just CDR3 DNA is preserved here, 39 bases in frame from base 1. V is shortened by 2 bases, J by 0 bases, and the region joining them spans 5 bases. Reading the germline V gene gives CDR1 SGHRS and CDR2 YFSETQ.